Below, 15 T cell receptor beta chains from the same sample are listed, as sequenced in a study of cytotoxic CD8 clonotypes in ibrutinib-treated CLL. The protocol was immunoSEQ multiplex PCR, while the TCRdb copy is restricted to in-frame clones and leaves out a portion. Counted here are 95,000 to 100,000 clones, more than 75% occurring once; the ten biggest clones make up approximately 30%. The material sequenced was PBMCs, taken after 12 months of ibrutinib treatment. Receptors were obtained from a human donor with chronic lymphocytic leukemia.

V and J are TRBV19 and TRBJ1-5; a weak D match, TRBD1 (5 bases). Germline CDR1 reads LNHDA; CDR2 reads SQIVND (reference sequence). The CDR3 has 16 residues. Trimming took off 5 bases at V and 0 bases at J, with 14 bases between the two ends. Here the CDR3 reads CASSPVQGSSNQPQHF. In nucleotides, the CDR3 is TGTGCCAGTAGTCCCGTCCAGGGATCTAGCAATCAGCCCCAGCATTTT.

This rearrangement joins TRBV5-1 to TRBJ2-5; no clear D gene. Deletions cut 1 base from V and 1 base from J, with 8 bases between. Per the germline V gene, CDR1 is SGHRS and CDR2 is YFSETQ. This CDR3 contains 14 residues. The CDR3: CASSLMDTQETQYF. CDR3 coding DNA: TGCGCCAGCAGCTTGATGGATACCCAAGAGACCCAGTACTTC.

V and J are TRBV7-2 and TRBJ1-1, with D possibly being TRBD1 (5 bases). V was trimmed by 6 bases and J by 3 bases, leaving 11 bases between them. Germline-derived CDR1 and CDR2 are SGHTA and FQGNSA. The CDR3 contains 13 residues. DNA of the CDR3: TGTGCCAGCAGGCAGACAGCAGACACTGAAGCTTTCTTT. It yields the protein CASRQTADTEAFF.

J is TRBJ2-7 and V is TRBV5-4; 13 bases map to TRBD2. V shed 5 bases and J 4 bases; nucleotides not matched to a gene: 9. Germline assignment: CDR1 SGHNT and CDR2 YYREEE (reference sequence). This CDR3 has 16 residues. The DNA of the CDR3 is TGTGCCAGCAGACCTTTTACTAGCGGGGGGGCGTACGAGCAGTACTTC. It codes for CASRPFTSGGAYEQYF.

The chain recombines TRBV4-1 with TRBJ1-5; no reliable D call. This CDR3 has 15 residues. The V end lost 0 bases, the J end lost 1 base, and 7 bases lay between the germline ends. Germline CDR1 and CDR2: MGHRA and YSYEKL. CDR3 in amino acids: CASSQDVGSNQPQHF. The CDR3 bases are TGCGCCAGCAGCCAAGACGTCGGCAGCAATCAGCCCCAGCATTTT.

V gene TRBV5-1 combines with J gene TRBJ2-3; D not certain. The germline V and J ends were trimmed by 5 bases and 6 bases, with 13 bases remaining between them. The CDR3 runs 13 residues. CDR1 is SGHRS and CDR2 is YFSETQ in the germline V gene. The CDR3 sequence: CASSADGADTQYF. The CDR3, as DNA: TGCGCCAGCAGTGCTGACGGAGCGGATACGCAGTATTTT.

This chain connects TRBV28 to TRBJ1-2; no clear D gene. Between the trimmed V and J ends, which lost 2 bases and 5 bases, there was a span of 15 bases. In germline, CDR1 is MDHEN, CDR2 SYDVKM. The CDR3 extends over 15 amino acids. The CDR3 protein is CASSLGRISFYGYTF. The DNA for the CDR3 is TGTGCCAGCAGTTTAGGCCGAATCTCTTTTTATGGCTACACCTTC.

Comment on this clone: Other DNA variants within this sample encode the same CDR3. J is TRBJ2-5 and V is TRBV9; D is unclear. From germline, CDR1 is SGDLS and CDR2 YYNGEE. The V end was cut by 0 bases, the J end by 1 base, with 10 bases between. This CDR3 has 15 amino acids. The DNA for the CDR3 is TGTGCCAGCAGCGTAGTGGGCGGACGCCAAGAGACCCAGTACTTC. It codes for CASSVVGGRQETQYF.

The gene calls are TRBV5-4 and TRBJ2-1; D may be TRBD1 (6 bases). CDR3 length: 15 residues. Germline V gives CDR1 SGHNT, CDR2 YYREEE (reference sequence). V lost 4 bases and J lost 4, with 15 bases in between. DNA of the CDR3: TGTGCCAGCAGCCTCCCGATAGGGGGTTACAATGAGCAGTTCTTC. Translating it yields CASSLPIGGYNEQFF.

The CDR3 DNA follows: TGCGCCAGCAGCGTCAGGGGACTAGCCGTCGGTGAGCAGTTCTTC. Translation: CASSVRGLAVGEQFF. V and J are TRBV5-1 and TRBJ2-1, with 9 positions matching TRBD2. The CDR3 extends over 15 amino acids. CDR1 is SGHRS and CDR2 is YFSETQ in the germline V gene. Losses at the gene ends were 4 bases for V and 9 bases for J; bases not matched to a gene: 11. The full variable domain, in which reference TRBV5-1 and TRBJ2-1 provide the parts outside the CDR3, is KAGVTQTPRYLIKTRGQQVTLSCSPISGHRSVSWYQQTPGQGLQFLFEYFSETQRNKGNFPGRFSGRQFSNSRSEMNVSTLELGDSALYLCASSVRGLAVGEQFFGPGTRLTVL.

The rearrangement uses TRBV5-1 and TRBJ1-1; no clear D gene. The germline V gene has CDR1 SGHRS and CDR2 YFSETQ. The V gene lost 0 bases and the J gene lost 7 bases, with 13 bases spanning the gap. This CDR3 contains 14 residues. CDR3 region: CASSLGGGGLEAFF. CDR3 coding DNA: TGCGCCAGCAGCTTGGGAGGAGGCGGGCTTGAAGCTTTCTTT.

The V and J genes are TRBV7-3 and TRBJ1-2, with a weak D call TRBD1 (5 bases). Trimming cost V 2 bases and J 4 bases, with 11 bases left between them. Germline-derived CDR1 and CDR2 are SGHTA and FQGTGA. CDR3 size: 14 residues. The CDR3 bases are TGTGCCAGCAGCTTAGGGACGGACTCCTATGGCTACACCTTC. Translated, it gives CASSLGTDSYGYTF.

V and J are TRBV7-9 and TRBJ2-1; 12 nucleotides align to TRBD2. Trimming removed 4 bases from V and 7 bases from J; junction bases left unmatched: 5. The germline gives CDR1 SEHNR, CDR2 FQNEAQ (reference sequence). This CDR3 is 15 amino acids long. CDR3 sequence reads: CASSSSGGASNEQFF. The CDR3 region has the DNA TGTGCCAGCAGCTCTAGCGGGGGGGCATCTAATGAGCAGTTCTTC.

This chain connects TRBV5-4 to TRBJ1-1; no definite D call. Germline-derived CDR1 and CDR2 are SGHNT and YYREEE (reference sequence). This CDR3 comprises 13 residues. Trimming took 0 bases from V and 4 from J, leaving 7 bases between them. In DNA form, the CDR3 reads TGTGCCAGCAGCTTGGGGGGATCCACTGAAGCTTTCTTT. Protein sequence: CASSLGGSTEAFF.

This chain connects TRBV30 to TRBJ2-5, with a possible D match to TRBD2 (5 bases). V was cut by 4 bases and J by 4 bases, with 10 bases left in between. The CDR3 is 12 residues long. Germline V lookup: CDR1 GTSNPN, CDR2 SVGIG (reference sequence). As DNA, the CDR3 is TGTGCCTGGAACGGGAACGCAGAGACCCAGTACTTC. Encoded protein: CAWNGNAETQYF.